This TCR beta chain stems from a study of early stage breast cancer tumors. Produced via immunoSEQ multiplex PCR; TCRdb's table is partial and in-frame only. The table has 39,000 or so clones, approximately 72% seen once. Concerning this clone: Sequence at one end of the junction differs from germline and may be a read error.

The CDR3 has 14 residues. Germline V gives CDR1 SGHKS, CDR2 YYEKEE (reference sequence). The sample consisted of blood. The chain is built from TRBV5-5 and TRBJ2-3; TRBD2 matches 10 bases. This clonotype was sampled from a person aged 50-59 years with breast cancer. The CDR3 nucleotides read TGTGCCAGCAGCTTGGCAGCGGGAGGGCCCCCTGGTGATTTT. Amino acids: CASSLAAGGPPGDF.